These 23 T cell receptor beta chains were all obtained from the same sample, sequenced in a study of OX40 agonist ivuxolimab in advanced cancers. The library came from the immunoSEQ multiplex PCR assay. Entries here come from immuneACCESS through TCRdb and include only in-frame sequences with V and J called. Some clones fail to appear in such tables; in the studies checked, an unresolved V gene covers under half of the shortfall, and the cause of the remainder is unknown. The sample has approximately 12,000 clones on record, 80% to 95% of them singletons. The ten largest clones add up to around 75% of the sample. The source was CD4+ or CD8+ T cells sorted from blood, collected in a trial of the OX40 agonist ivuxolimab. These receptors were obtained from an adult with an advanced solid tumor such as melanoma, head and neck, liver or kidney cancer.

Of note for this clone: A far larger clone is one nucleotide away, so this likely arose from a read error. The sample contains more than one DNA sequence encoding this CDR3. The CDR3, as DNA: TGTGCCAGCAGCTTGGCAACCTACGAGCAGTACTTC. This gives the protein CASSLATYEQYF. V is TRBV11-3 and J is TRBJ2-7; D is ambiguous. The CDR3 contains 12 residues. The germline V and J ends were trimmed by 3 bases and 2 bases, with 5 bases remaining between them. The germline V gene encodes CDR1 SGHNT and CDR2 YENEEA.

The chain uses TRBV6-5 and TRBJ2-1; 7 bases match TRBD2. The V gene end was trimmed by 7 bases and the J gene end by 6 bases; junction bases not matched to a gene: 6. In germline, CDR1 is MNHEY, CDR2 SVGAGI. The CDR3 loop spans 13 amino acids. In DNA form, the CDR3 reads TGTGCCAGCATCGGCGGGAGTGGCAATGAGCAGTTCTTC. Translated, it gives CASIGGSGNEQFF.

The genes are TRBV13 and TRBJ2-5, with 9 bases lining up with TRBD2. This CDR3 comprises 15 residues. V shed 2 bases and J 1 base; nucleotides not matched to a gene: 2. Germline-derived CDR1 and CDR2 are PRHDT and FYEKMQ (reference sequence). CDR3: CASSLIAGAQETQYF. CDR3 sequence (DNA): TGTGCCAGCAGCTTAATAGCGGGGGCCCAAGAGACCCAGTACTTC.

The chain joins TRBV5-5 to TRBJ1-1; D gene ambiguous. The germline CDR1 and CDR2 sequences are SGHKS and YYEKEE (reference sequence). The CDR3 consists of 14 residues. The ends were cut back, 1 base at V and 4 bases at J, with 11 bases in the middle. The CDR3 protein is CASSLTAAGTEAFF. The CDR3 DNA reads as TGTGCCAGCAGCTTGACAGCCGCGGGCACTGAAGCTTTCTTT. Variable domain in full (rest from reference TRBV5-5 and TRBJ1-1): DAGVTQSPTHLIKTRGQQVTLRCSPISGHKSVSWYQQVLGQGPQFIFQYYEKEERGRGNFPDRFSARQFPNYSSELNVNALLLGDSALYLCASSLTAAGTEAFFGQGTRLTVV.

The CDR3 DNA sequence: TGTGCCAGCAGCCAAGACCCCTTGTGGGTCACCGGGACAGGGGACACCGGGGAGCTGTTTTTT. It translates to CASSQDPLWVTGTGDTGELFF. The rearrangement joins TRBV14 to TRBJ2-2; 10 nucleotides agree with TRBD1. Germline assignment: CDR1 SGHDN and CDR2 FVKESK. The CDR3 has 21 amino acids. V shed 0 bases, J shed 3 bases, and the junction held 16 bases outside the gene matches. Drawing the rest from reference TRBV14 and TRBJ2-2, the complete variable domain is EAGVTQFPSHSVIEKGQTVTLRCDPISGHDNLYWYRRVMGKEIKFLLHFVKESKQDESGMPNNRFLAERTGGTYSTLKVQPAELEDSGVYFCASSQDPLWVTGTGDTGELFFGEGSRLTVL.

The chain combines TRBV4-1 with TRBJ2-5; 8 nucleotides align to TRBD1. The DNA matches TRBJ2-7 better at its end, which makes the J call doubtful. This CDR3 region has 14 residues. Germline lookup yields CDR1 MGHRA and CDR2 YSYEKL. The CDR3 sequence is CASSPQQGAYEQYF. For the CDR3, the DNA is TGCGCCAGCAGCCCCCAACAGGGGGCCTACGAGCAGTACTTC.

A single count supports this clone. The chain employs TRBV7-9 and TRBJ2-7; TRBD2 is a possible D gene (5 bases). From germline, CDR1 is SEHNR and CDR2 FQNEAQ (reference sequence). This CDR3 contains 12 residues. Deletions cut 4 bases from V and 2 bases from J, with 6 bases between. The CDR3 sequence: CASSSGTYEQYF. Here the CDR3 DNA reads TGTGCCAGCAGCTCGGGGACCTACGAGCAGTACTTC.

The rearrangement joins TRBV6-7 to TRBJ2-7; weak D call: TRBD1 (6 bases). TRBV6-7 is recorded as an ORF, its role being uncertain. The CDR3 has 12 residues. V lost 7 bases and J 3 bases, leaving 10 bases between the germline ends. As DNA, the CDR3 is TGTGCCAGCAATCGCAGGGGCTACGAGCAGTACTTC. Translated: CASNRRGYEQYF.

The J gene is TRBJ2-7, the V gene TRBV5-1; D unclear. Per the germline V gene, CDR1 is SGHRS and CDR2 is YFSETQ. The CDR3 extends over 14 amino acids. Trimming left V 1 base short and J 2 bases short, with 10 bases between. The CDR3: CASSLSRTTYEQYF. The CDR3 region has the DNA TGCGCCAGCAGCTTGTCGCGAACTACCTACGAGCAGTACTTC.

The CDR3 sequence: CSVTRETGYYGYTF. The CDR3 DNA reads as TGCAGCGTAACCAGAGAGACAGGGTACTATGGCTACACCTTC. V gene TRBV29-1 combines with J gene TRBJ1-2, with 7 bases lining up with TRBD1. The CDR3 has 14 amino acids. Germline CDR1 is SQVTM and CDR2 is ANQGSEA. The trim removed 6 bases at V and 3 bases at J, leaving 10 bases unmatched.

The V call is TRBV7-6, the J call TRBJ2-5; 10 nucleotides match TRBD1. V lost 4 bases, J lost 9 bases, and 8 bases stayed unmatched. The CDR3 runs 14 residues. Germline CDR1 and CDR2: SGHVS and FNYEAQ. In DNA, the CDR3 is TGTGCCAGCAGCTCGGGACAGGGGTTATCGGCCCAGTACTTC. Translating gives CASSSGQGLSAQYF.

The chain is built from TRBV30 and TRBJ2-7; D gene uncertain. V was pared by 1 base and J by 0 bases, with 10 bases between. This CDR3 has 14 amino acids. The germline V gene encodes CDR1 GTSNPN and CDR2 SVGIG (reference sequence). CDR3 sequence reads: CAWSADQYSYEQYF. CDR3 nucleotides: TGTGCCTGGAGTGCTGATCAGTACTCCTACGAGCAGTACTTC.

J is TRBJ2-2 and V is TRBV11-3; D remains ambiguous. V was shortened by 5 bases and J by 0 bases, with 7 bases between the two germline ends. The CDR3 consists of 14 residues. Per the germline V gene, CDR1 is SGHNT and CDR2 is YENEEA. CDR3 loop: CASSATSNTGELFF. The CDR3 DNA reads TGTGCCAGCAGCGCCACGTCGAACACCGGGGAGCTGTTTTTT.

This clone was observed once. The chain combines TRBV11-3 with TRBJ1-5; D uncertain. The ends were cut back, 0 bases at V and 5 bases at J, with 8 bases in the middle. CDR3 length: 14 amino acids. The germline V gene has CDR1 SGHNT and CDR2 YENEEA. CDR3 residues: CASSLDAGYQPQHF. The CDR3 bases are TGTGCCAGCAGCTTAGATGCTGGGTATCAGCCCCAGCATTTT.

The CDR3 DNA sequence: TGTGCCAGCACCTCAGGGGTCCCGGGGGGCTACACCTTC. Its protein product is CASTSGVPGGYTF. The chain uses TRBV7-9 and TRBJ1-2, with D perhaps matching TRBD1 (6 bases). The CDR3 runs 13 residues. The V end lost 7 bases, the J end lost 8 bases, and 17 bases lay between the germline ends. Germline values: CDR1 SEHNR, CDR2 FQNEAQ (reference sequence).

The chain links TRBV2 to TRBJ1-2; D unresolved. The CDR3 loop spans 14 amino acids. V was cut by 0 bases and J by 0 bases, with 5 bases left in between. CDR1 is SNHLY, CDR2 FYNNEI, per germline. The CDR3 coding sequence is TGTGCCAGCAGTGAAGCGGGCCCTAACTATGGCTACACCTTC. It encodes CASSEAGPNYGYTF. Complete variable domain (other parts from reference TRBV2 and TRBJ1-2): EPEVTQTPSHQVTQMGQEVILRCVPISNHLYFYWYRQILGQKVEFLVSFYNNEISEKSEIFDDQFSVERPDGSNFTLKIRSTKLEDSAMYFCASSEAGPNYGYTFGSGTRLTVV.

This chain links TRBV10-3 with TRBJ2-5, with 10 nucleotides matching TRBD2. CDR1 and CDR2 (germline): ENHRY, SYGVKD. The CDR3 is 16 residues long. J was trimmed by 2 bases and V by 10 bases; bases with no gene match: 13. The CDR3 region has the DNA TGTGCCAGCGGACTAGCGGACCTTCAGGGGCAAGAGACCCAGTACTTC. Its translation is CASGLADLQGQETQYF.

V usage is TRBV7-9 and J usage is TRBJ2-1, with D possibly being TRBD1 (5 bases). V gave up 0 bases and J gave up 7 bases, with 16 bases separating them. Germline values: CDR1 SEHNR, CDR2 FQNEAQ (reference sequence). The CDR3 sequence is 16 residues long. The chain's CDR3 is CASSLASGHPVNEQFF. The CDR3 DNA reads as TGTGCCAGCAGCTTAGCGTCTGGACACCCTGTGAATGAGCAGTTCTTC.

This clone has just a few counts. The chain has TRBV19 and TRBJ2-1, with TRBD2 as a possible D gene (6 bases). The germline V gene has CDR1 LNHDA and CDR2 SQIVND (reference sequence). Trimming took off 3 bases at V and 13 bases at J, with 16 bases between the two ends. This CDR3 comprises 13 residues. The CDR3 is CASSIWGLAQQFF. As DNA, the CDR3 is TGTGCCAGTAGTATTTGGGGCCTAGCGCAACAGTTCTTC.

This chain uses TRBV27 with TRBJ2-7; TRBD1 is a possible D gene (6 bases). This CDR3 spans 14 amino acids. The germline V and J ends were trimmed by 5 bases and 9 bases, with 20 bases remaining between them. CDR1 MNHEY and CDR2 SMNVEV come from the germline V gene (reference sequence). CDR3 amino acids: CASSASGTNNGQYF. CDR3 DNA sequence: TGTGCCAGCAGTGCGTCCGGGACAAATAACGGGCAGTACTTC.

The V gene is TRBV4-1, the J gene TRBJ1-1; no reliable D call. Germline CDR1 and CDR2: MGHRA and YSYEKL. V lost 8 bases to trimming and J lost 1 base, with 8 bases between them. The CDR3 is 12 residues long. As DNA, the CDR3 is TGCGCCAGCCCTGGTCCGAACACTGAAGCTTTCTTT. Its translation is CASPGPNTEAFF.

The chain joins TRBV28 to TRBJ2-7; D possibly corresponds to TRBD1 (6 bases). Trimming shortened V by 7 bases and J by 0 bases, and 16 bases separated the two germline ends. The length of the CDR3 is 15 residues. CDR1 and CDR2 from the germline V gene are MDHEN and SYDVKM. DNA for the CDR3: TGTGCCAGCACTCCAGCGACAGGCCACTCCTACGAGCAGTACTTC. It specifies CASTPATGHSYEQYF.

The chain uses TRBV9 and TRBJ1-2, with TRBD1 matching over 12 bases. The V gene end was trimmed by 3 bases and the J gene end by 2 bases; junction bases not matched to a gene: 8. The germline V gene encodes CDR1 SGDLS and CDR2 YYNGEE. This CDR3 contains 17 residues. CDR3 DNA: TGTGCCAGCAGCGGAGGGACAGGGGGCTCACGGAACTATGGCTACACCTTC. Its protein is CASSGGTGGSRNYGYTF.